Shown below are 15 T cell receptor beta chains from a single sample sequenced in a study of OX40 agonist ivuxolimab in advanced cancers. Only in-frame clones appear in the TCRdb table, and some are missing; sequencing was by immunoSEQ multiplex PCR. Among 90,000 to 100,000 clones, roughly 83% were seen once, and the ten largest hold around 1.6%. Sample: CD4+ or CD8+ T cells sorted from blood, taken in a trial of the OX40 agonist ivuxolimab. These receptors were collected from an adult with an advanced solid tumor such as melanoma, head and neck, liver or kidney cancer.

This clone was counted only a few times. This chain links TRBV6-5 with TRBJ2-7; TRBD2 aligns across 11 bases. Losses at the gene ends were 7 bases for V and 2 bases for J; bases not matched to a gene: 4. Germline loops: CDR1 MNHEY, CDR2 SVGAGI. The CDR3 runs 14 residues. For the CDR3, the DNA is TGTGCCAGCACCGGTAGCGGGAGGGCCTACGAGCAGTACTTC. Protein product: CASTGSGRAYEQYF.

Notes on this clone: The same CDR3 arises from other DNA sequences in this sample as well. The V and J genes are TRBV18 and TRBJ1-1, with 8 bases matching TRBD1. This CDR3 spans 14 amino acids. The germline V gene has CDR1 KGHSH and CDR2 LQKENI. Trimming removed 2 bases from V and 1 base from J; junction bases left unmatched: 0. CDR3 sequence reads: CASSPGQGNTEAFF. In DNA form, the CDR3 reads TGTGCCAGCTCACCAGGACAGGGGAACACTGAAGCTTTCTTT.

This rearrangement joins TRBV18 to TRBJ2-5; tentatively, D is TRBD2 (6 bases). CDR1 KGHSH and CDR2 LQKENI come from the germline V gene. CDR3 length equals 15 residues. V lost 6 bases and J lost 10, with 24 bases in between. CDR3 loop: CASSLTPLRDGNQYF. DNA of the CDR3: TGTGCCAGCTCCCTCACCCCATTGCGGGATGGGAACCAGTACTTC. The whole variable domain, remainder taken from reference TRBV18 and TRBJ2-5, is NAGVMQNPRHLVRRRGQEARLRCSPMKGHSHVYWYRQLPEEGLKFMVYLQKENIIDESGMPKERFSAEFPKEGPSILRIQQVVRGDSAAYFCASSLTPLRDGNQYFGPGTRLLVL.

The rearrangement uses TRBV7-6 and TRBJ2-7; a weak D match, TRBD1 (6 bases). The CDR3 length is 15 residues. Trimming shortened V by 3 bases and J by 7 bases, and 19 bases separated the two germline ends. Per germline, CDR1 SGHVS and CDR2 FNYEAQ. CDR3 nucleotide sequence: TGTGCCAGCAGCTTGGGCGGTGGGGGCTCGGGAGAGCAGTACTTC. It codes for CASSLGGGGSGEQYF.

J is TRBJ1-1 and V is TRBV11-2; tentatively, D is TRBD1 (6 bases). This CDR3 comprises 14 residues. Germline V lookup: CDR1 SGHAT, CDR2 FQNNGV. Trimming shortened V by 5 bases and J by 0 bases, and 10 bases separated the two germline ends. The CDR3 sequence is CASSGGMVNTEAFF. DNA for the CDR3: TGTGCCAGCAGCGGGGGCATGGTGAACACTGAAGCTTTCTTT.

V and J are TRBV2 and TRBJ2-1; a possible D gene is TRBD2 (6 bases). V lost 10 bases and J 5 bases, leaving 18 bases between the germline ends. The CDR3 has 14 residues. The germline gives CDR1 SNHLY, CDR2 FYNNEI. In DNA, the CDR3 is TGTGCCAATGGGGGGACCCAGGCCCACAATGAGCAGTTCTTC. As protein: CANGGTQAHNEQFF.

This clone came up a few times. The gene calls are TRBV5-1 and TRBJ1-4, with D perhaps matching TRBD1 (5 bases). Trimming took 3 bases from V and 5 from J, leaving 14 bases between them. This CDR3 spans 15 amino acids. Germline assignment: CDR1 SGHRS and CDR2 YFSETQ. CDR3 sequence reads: CASSSSGGSNEKLFF. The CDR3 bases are TGCGCCAGCAGCTCCTCTGGGGGGTCGAATGAAAAACTGTTTTTT.

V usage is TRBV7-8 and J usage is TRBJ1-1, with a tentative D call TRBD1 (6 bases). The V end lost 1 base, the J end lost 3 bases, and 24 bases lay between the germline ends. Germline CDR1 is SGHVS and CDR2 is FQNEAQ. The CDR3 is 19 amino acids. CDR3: CASSLVPGTSARVDTEAFF. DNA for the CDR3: TGTGCCAGCAGCTTAGTCCCAGGGACATCTGCACGGGTGGACACTGAAGCTTTCTTT.

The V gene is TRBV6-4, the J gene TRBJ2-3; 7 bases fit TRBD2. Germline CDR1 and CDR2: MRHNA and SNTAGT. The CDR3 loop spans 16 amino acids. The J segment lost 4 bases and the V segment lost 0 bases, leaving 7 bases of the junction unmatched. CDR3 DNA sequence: TGTGCCAGCAGTGACTCGATCTATCGGGGGGCAGATACGCAGTATTTT. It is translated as CASSDSIYRGADTQYF.

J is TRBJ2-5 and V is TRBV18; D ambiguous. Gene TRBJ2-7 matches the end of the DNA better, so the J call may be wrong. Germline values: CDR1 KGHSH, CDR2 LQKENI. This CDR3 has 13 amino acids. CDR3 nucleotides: TGTGCCAGCCATCACTCCCTGAGCTACGAGCAGTACTTC. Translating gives CASHHSLSYEQYF.

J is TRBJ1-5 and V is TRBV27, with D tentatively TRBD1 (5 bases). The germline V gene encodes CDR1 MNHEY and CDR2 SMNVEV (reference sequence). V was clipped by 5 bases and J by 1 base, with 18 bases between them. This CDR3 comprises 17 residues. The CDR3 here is CASSLFHGATSNQPQHF. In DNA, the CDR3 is TGTGCCAGCAGTCTCTTCCATGGGGCTACGAGCAATCAGCCCCAGCATTTT.

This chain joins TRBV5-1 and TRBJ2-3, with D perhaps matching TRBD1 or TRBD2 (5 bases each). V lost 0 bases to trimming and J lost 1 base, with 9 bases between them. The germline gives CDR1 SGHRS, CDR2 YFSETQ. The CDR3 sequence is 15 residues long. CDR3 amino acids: CASSLAGDRTDTQYF. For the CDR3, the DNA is TGCGCCAGCAGCTTGGCCGGGGACCGCACAGATACGCAGTATTTT. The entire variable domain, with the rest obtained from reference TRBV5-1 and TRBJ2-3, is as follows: KAGVTQTPRYLIKTRGQQVTLSCSPISGHRSVSWYQQTPGQGLQFLFEYFSETQRNKGNFPGRFSGRQFSNSRSEMNVSTLELGDSALYLCASSLAGDRTDTQYFGPGTRLTVL.

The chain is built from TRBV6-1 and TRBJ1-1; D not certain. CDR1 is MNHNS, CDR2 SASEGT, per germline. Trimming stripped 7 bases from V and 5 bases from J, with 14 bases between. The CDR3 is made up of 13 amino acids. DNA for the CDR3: TGTGCCAGCAAAGTGGCGAGGTCGACTGAAGCTTTCTTT. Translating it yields CASKVARSTEAFF.

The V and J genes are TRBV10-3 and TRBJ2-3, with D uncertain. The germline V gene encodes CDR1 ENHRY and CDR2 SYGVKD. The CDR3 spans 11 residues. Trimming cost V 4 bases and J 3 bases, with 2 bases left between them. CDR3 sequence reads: CAISVTDTQYF. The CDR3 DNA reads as TGTGCCATCAGTGTTACAGATACGCAGTATTTT.

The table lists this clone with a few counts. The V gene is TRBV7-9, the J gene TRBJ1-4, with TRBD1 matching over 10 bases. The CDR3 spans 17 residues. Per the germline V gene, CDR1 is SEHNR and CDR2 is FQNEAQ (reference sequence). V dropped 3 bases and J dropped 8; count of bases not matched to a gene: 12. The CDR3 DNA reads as TGTGCCAGCAGCTTGGCGCCGGGACAGGGGAAGGGGGAAAAACTGTTTTTT. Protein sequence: CASSLAPGQGKGEKLFF.